Below, 10 T cell receptor beta chains from the same sample are listed, as sequenced in a study of shared clonotypes between healthy human individuals. Generated by immunoSEQ multiplex PCR, the TCRdb table keeps only in-frame clones and is missing some. Found here are hundreds of thousands of clones, nearly 97% of them singletons; the top ten hold 0.085% to 0.11%. Naive CD8 isolation took CD45RO-negative cells positively selected for CCR7 and excluded terminally differentiated effector memory CD45RA+ cells. The source material was naive CD8+ T cells sorted from blood. The source of these receptors is a woman in her 30s in good health.

The rearrangement uses TRBV27 and TRBJ2-7, with 7 bases aligning to TRBD2. This CDR3 is built from 15 residues. V was clipped by 1 base and J by 6 bases; unmatched bases: 9. The germline gives CDR1 MNHEY, CDR2 SMNVEV (reference sequence). This chain's CDR3 is CASSLFGGGTGEQYF. The DNA for the CDR3 is TGTGCCAGCAGTTTATTTGGGGGAGGGACGGGCGAGCAGTACTTC.

The V gene is TRBV5-4, the J gene TRBJ1-2; D may be TRBD1 (5 bases). Per the germline V gene, CDR1 is SGHNT and CDR2 is YYREEE (reference sequence). The CDR3 has 13 amino acids. V was trimmed by 6 bases and J by 4 bases, leaving 13 bases between them. CDR3 residues: CASTQGHTYGYTF. Written as DNA, the CDR3 is TGTGCCAGCACTCAAGGACACACCTATGGCTACACCTTC. Full variable domain (remainder filled in from reference TRBV5-4 and TRBJ1-2): ETGVTQSPTHLIKTRGQQVTLRCSSQSGHNTVSWYQQALGQGPQFIFQYYREEENGRGNFPPRFSGLQFPNYSSELNVNALELDDSALYLCASTQGHTYGYTFGSGTRLTVV.

The chain joins TRBV19 to TRBJ1-1; D remains unclear. Germline V lookup: CDR1 LNHDA, CDR2 SQIVND (reference sequence). This CDR3 has 15 residues. V gave up 5 bases and J gave up 5 bases, with 18 bases separating them. CDR3 sequence reads: CASSSRTTFFTEAFF. CDR3 in DNA: TGTGCCAGTAGTTCGCGAACCACCTTTTTTACTGAAGCTTTCTTT.

This chain connects TRBV28 to TRBJ2-1; TRBD2 matches 8 bases. V was pared by 5 bases and J by 0 bases, with 0 bases of the junction left unmatched. The CDR3 totals 14 residues. Germline V CDR1 and CDR2: MDHEN, SYDVKM. CDR3 sequence: CASSSGSSYNEQFF. In nucleotides, the CDR3 is TGTGCCAGCAGTAGCGGGAGCTCCTACAATGAGCAGTTCTTC.

This chain joins TRBV28 and TRBJ2-2; D is unresolved. V gave up 1 base and J gave up 1 base, with 7 bases separating them. CDR1 is MDHEN, CDR2 SYDVKM, per germline. There are 15 residues in the CDR3. CDR3 residues: CASSLLPGNTGELFF. The DNA of the CDR3 is TGTGCCAGCAGTTTATTACCAGGGAACACCGGGGAGCTGTTTTTT.

This chain links TRBV2 with TRBJ2-5, with 7 bases lining up with TRBD1. The trim removed 6 bases at V and 5 bases at J, leaving 6 bases unmatched. This CDR3 has 13 residues. Germline loops: CDR1 SNHLY, CDR2 FYNNEI. The DNA for the CDR3 is TGTGCCAGCAGGTCAGGGGGTCCGGAGACCCAGTACTTC. It specifies CASRSGGPETQYF. The whole variable domain, remainder taken from reference TRBV2 and TRBJ2-5, is EPEVTQTPSHQVTQMGQEVILRCVPISNHLYFYWYRQILGQKVEFLVSFYNNEISEKSEIFDDQFSVERPDGSNFTLKIRSTKLEDSAMYFCASRSGGPETQYFGPGTRLLVL.

The rearrangement links TRBV28 to TRBJ2-1; TRBD2 matches 12 bases. The CDR3 has 15 residues. J was trimmed by 2 bases and V by 7 bases; bases with no gene match: 3. Germline V gives CDR1 MDHEN, CDR2 SYDVKM. The CDR3 nucleotides read TGTGCCAGCAACCTAGCGGGAGGGCCCTACAATGAGCAGTTCTTC. Translation gives CASNLAGGPYNEQFF.

This clone was seen a single time. The sample contains more than one DNA sequence encoding this CDR3. This sequence joins TRBV5-4 and TRBJ2-7, with D unresolved. The CDR3 contains 11 residues. The V and J ends lost 4 bases and 2 bases respectively, with 4 bases between them. Germline CDR1 SGHNT, CDR2 YYREEE (reference sequence). CDR3 DNA: TGTGCCAGCAGCGGCACCTACGAGCAGTACTTC. It specifies CASSGTYEQYF.

The rearrangement links TRBV9 to TRBJ2-3; D gene unclear. Germline V gene sequence: CDR1 SGDLS, CDR2 YYNGEE. There are 13 residues in the CDR3. V dropped 1 base and J dropped 4 bases, with 7 bases sitting between them. The CDR3 nucleotides are TGTGCCAGCAGCGTAATGCGTGCAGATACGCAGTATTTT. This translates into CASSVMRADTQYF.

The gene calls are TRBV27 and TRBJ2-1, with a weak D call TRBD2 (7 bases). Trimming took off 4 bases at V and 7 bases at J, with 14 bases between the two ends. The germline V gene has CDR1 MNHEY and CDR2 SMNVEV (reference sequence). The length of the CDR3 is 14 residues. The DNA of the CDR3 is TGTGCCAGCAGTTCTTCAGGGGAGGGGAATGAGCAGTTCTTC. This codes for CASSSSGEGNEQFF.